This T cell receptor (beta chain) was documented in a study of T cell repertoires in cytomegalovirus infection. This clonotype was observed at least ten times. Each CDR3 protein is one row after TCRdb ran MiXCR on the reads. The data hold 210,000 or so distinct CDR3 sequences, with around 6.2% observed a single time. V lost 2 bases to trimming and J lost 2 bases, with 7 bases between them. The CDR3 is made up of 13 amino acids. From germline, CDR1 is SGHVS and CDR2 FNYEAQ. This TCR was sampled from a human donor in good health (CMV status not recorded). Some clones in this sample may be carry-over from other donors' samples. The sample was PBMCs. This chain uses TRBV7-6 with TRBJ2-7; D is uncertain. The CDR3 nucleotides read TGTGCCAGCAGCTTAACACCTACCTACGAGCAGTACTTC. This translates into CASSLTPTYEQYF.